The 21 T cell receptor beta chains presented below share a single source sample, sequenced in a study of control samples from healthy donors and cancer patients. Assay used: immunoSEQ multiplex PCR; TCRdb lists only in-frame clones, some missing. The sample holds 75,000 to 90,000 clones; approximately 89% are singletons and the top ten take roughly 7%. Material: blood. These receptors were obtained from a man between 50 and 59 years old in good health.

The rearrangement joins TRBV7-9 to TRBJ2-1; D remains ambiguous. V was shortened by 7 bases and J by 7 bases, with 20 bases between the two germline ends. This CDR3 has 15 residues. Germline V gene lookup returns CDR1 SEHNR and CDR2 FQNEAQ (reference sequence). CDR3 nucleotide sequence: TGTGCCAGCATCCCCCCCAGGCAGTCAGGTAATGAGCAGTTCTTC. Encoded protein: CASIPPRQSGNEQFF.

This clone was recorded once. This sequence joins TRBV2 and TRBJ1-4; 8 nucleotides line up with TRBD1. This CDR3 is built from 15 residues. V gave up 2 bases and J gave up 4 bases; unmatched junction bases: 3. The germline V gene encodes CDR1 SNHLY and CDR2 FYNNEI. In nucleotides, the CDR3 is TGTGCCAGCAGTGAAACAGGGGGGTTTAATGAAAAACTGTTTTTT. Its translation is CASSETGGFNEKLFF.

The rearrangement joins TRBV6-5 to TRBJ2-1; D uncertain. V lost 0 bases, J lost 15 bases, and 15 bases lay in between. The length of the CDR3 is 13 residues. Germline assignment: CDR1 MNHEY and CDR2 SVGAGI. CDR3 region: CASSYSPPDLPFF. DNA of the CDR3: TGTGCCAGCAGTTACTCGCCACCGGACCTACCGTTCTTC.

The V call is TRBV5-1, the J call TRBJ2-3; maybe TRBD2 (6 bases). The CDR3 has 19 residues. From germline, CDR1 is SGHRS and CDR2 YFSETQ. V gave up 4 bases and J gave up 0 bases, with 24 bases separating them. CDR3 amino acids: CASSGTSAGNKFSTDTQYF. The CDR3 DNA reads TGCGCCAGCAGCGGGACTTCGGCGGGGAATAAATTTAGCACAGATACGCAGTATTTT.

The genes are TRBV6-5 and TRBJ1-4; 8 bases are shared with TRBD1. Losses at the gene ends were 5 bases for V and 6 bases for J; bases not matched to a gene: 8. The CDR3 is 15 residues long. Per germline, CDR1 MNHEY and CDR2 SVGAGI. The CDR3 coding sequence is TGTGCCAGCAGTACTTGGACAGGGTCGCATGAAAAACTGTTTTTT. This sequence encodes CASSTWTGSHEKLFF.

This clone was recorded only once. The gene calls are TRBV5-4 and TRBJ1-2; 9 bases map to TRBD1. V was pared by 1 base and J by 7 bases, with 8 bases of the junction left unmatched. The germline CDR1 and CDR2 sequences are SGHNT and YYREEE (reference sequence). The CDR3 extends over 15 amino acids. The CDR3 region has the DNA TGTGCCAGCAGCTTGCCCTACAGGGGGCGACGTGGCTACACCTTC. Amino acids: CASSLPYRGRRGYTF.

This clone was seen only once. The chain carries TRBV29-1 and TRBJ1-4; D is unclear. From germline, CDR1 is SQVTM and CDR2 ANQGSEA. The CDR3 length is 11 residues. V gave up 3 bases and J gave up 7 bases, with 6 bases separating them. The CDR3 here is CSVDWGEKLFF. The CDR3, as DNA: TGCAGCGTTGATTGGGGTGAAAAACTGTTTTTT.

The V and J genes are TRBV4-3 and TRBJ1-3; maybe TRBD1 (5 bases). Germline-derived CDR1 and CDR2 are LGHNA and YSLEER. Trimming pared 4 bases from V and 0 bases from J, leaving 19 bases between. There are 18 residues in the CDR3. The CDR3 region has the DNA TGCGCCAGCAGCCCAGCCCCGGCGGGGGTCAGCTCTGGAAACACCATATATTTT. Translating gives CASSPAPAGVSSGNTIYF.

This clone has just one count. The chain employs TRBV6-4 and TRBJ1-2, with D perhaps TRBD1 (5 bases). V shed 6 bases and J shed 1 base, with 21 bases lying between them. The length of the CDR3 is 17 residues. Germline CDR1 is MRHNA and CDR2 is SNTAGT. CDR3 residues: CASSVTPGQRINYGYTF. DNA of the CDR3: TGTGCCAGCAGCGTAACCCCAGGGCAGCGAATTAACTATGGCTACACCTTC.

This clone has only a few counts. J is TRBJ1-1 and V is TRBV10-2; possibly TRBD1 for D (5 bases). V was pared by 1 base and J by 1 base, with 7 bases between. The CDR3 has 14 residues. Germline V gene data show CDR1 as WSHSY and CDR2 as SAAADI. CDR3 nucleotides: TGCGCCAGCAGTGAGTGGACACCGAACACTGAAGCTTTCTTT. This translates into CASSEWTPNTEAFF.

The CDR3 DNA follows: TGTGCCAGCAGCTTCCCGAGGGGGGTTGGGGAGCTGTTTTTT. Translation: CASSFPRGVGELFF. The chain combines TRBV3-1 (or the pseudogene TRBV3-2) with TRBJ2-2; perhaps D is TRBD1 or TRBD2 (6 bases each). In germline, CDR1 is LGHDT, CDR2 YNNKEL (reference sequence). This CDR3 contains 14 residues. V dropped 5 bases and J dropped 8 bases, with 15 bases sitting between them.

This chain joins TRBV12-5 and TRBJ1-4; a possible D gene is TRBD1 (5 bases). V was shortened by 4 bases and J by 10 bases, with 7 bases between the two germline ends. Germline loops: CDR1 LGHNT, CDR2 FRNRAP. This CDR3 is 11 amino acids long. The CDR3: CASGSTGKLFF. CDR3 coding DNA: TGTGCTAGTGGTTCCACAGGAAAACTGTTTTTT.

This clone has more than one count but fewer than ten. The rearrangement uses TRBV10-3 and TRBJ1-1; 11 nucleotides match TRBD1. The CDR3 spans 15 residues. The germline gives CDR1 ENHRY, CDR2 SYGVKD. V gave up 2 bases and J gave up 3 bases; unmatched junction bases: 2. The CDR3 coding sequence is TGTGCCATCAGTGAGGGACAGGGGGCGGACACTGAAGCTTTCTTT. Protein sequence: CAISEGQGADTEAFF.

V is TRBV3-1 (or the pseudogene TRBV3-2) and J is TRBJ2-6; D uncertain. Trimming removed 6 bases at V and 0 bases at J, with 6 bases between. The CDR3 runs to 14 residues. CDR1 LGHDT and CDR2 YNNKEL come from the germline V gene (reference sequence). CDR3 in DNA: TGTGCCAGCAGTGGCGACTCTGGGGCCAACGTCCTGACTTTC. Translation gives CASSGDSGANVLTF.

V usage is TRBV30 and J usage is TRBJ2-7; 9 bases are a match to TRBD1. Germline CDR1 and CDR2: GTSNPN and SVGIG (reference sequence). J gave up 2 bases and V 0 bases, and 8 bases lay outside the gene matches. This CDR3 has 16 residues. The CDR3 region has the DNA TGTGCCTGGAGTGTAATTCCAGGACAGGGGACCTACGAGCAGTACTTC. This codes for CAWSVIPGQGTYEQYF.

V gene TRBV11-1 combines with J gene TRBJ2-3; D is perhaps TRBD1 (6 bases). The CDR3 spans 14 residues. Deletions cut 3 bases from V and 1 base from J, with 8 bases between. Germline V CDR1 and CDR2: SGHAT, FQDESV (reference sequence). The CDR3 sequence is CASSLGAGTDTQYF. CDR3 nucleotide sequence: TGTGCCAGCAGCTTGGGGGCGGGCACAGATACGCAGTATTTT.

The chain recombines TRBV18 with TRBJ2-3; the match to TRBD1 covers 7 bases. This CDR3 is 16 amino acids long. V shed 5 bases, J shed 0 bases, and the junction held 8 bases outside the gene matches. Per germline, CDR1 KGHSH and CDR2 LQKENI. The DNA of the CDR3 is TGTGCCAGCTCAAAACAAGGGGGCGTGAGCACAGATACGCAGTATTTT. Encoded protein: CASSKQGGVSTDTQYF.

The V gene is TRBV3-1 (or the pseudogene TRBV3-2), the J gene TRBJ2-3; TRBD2 is a possible D gene (6 bases). There are 12 residues in the CDR3. Germline lookup yields CDR1 LGHDT and CDR2 YNNKEL (reference sequence). V was trimmed by 8 bases and J by 6 bases, leaving 12 bases between them. The CDR3 coding sequence is TGTGCCAGCGGTGCTGGGGGGGATACGCAGTATTTT. This sequence encodes CASGAGGDTQYF.

The sample holds one count of this clone. The rearrangement joins TRBV2 to TRBJ1-1; D is unresolved. The CDR3 loop spans 15 amino acids. Deletions cut 4 bases from V and 4 bases from J, with 16 bases between. Germline V lookup: CDR1 SNHLY, CDR2 FYNNEI. The DNA for the CDR3 is TGTGCCAGCAGTGTCCGGTCAGCGGTGGGCACTGAAGCTTTCTTT. As protein: CASSVRSAVGTEAFF.

The chain joins TRBV2 to TRBJ1-6, with D tentatively TRBD1 (5 bases). V lost 10 bases to trimming and J lost 10 bases, with 11 bases between them. The length of the CDR3 is 11 residues. Germline-derived CDR1 and CDR2 are SNHLY and FYNNEI. CDR3 amino acids: CATQGGSPLHF. CDR3 DNA: TGTGCCACCCAGGGAGGGTCACCCCTCCACTTT.

The rearrangement joins TRBV4-3 to TRBJ2-5; 11 positions match TRBD2. Trimming cost V 1 base and J 5 bases; bases outside gene matches: 3. Looked up from germline, CDR1 is LGHNA and CDR2 is YSLEER. The CDR3 spans 15 residues. The CDR3 reads CASSQGLAGLETQYF. CDR3 DNA: TGCGCCAGCAGCCAAGGACTAGCGGGGTTGGAGACCCAGTACTTC.